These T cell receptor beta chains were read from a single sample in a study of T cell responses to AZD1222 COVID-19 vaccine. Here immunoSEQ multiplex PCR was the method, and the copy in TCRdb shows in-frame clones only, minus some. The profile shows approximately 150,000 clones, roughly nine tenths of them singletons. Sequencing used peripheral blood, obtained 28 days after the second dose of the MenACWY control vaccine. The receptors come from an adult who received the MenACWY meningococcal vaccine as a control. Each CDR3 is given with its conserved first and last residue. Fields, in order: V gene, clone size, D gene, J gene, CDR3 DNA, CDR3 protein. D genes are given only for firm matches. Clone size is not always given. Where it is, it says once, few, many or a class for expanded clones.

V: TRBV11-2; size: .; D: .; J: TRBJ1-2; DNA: TGTGCCAGCAGCTTAGAAGGCACCCGTAACTATGGCTACACCTTC; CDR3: CASSLEGTRNYGYTF
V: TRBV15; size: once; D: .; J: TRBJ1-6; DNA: TGTGCCACCAGCAGAGGACAGGAGAATAATTCACCCCTCCACTTT; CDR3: CATSRGQENNSPLHF
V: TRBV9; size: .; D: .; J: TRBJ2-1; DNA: TGTGCCAGCAGCGTAGGGGACTTAGGCGGCGTTGAGCAGTTCTTC; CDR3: CASSVGDLGGVEQFF
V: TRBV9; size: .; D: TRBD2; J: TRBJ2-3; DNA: TGTGCCAGCGGGACTAGCGGTAGCACAGATACGCAGTATTTT; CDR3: CASGTSGSTDTQYF
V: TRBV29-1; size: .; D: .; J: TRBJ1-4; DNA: TGCAGCGCTGGGGAACAGGGAGTTGAAAAACTGTTTTTT; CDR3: CSAGEQGVEKLFF
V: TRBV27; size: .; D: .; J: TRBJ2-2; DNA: TGTGCCAGCAGCCCACTCTACGGGACTCACACCGGGGAGCTGTTTTTT; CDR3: CASSPLYGTHTGELFF
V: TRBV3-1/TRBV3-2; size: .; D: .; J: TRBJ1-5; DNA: TGTGCCAGCAGCCAAGGGGTTGGTGGGTATCAGCCCCAGCATTTT; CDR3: CASSQGVGGYQPQHF
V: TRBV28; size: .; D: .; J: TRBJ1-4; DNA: TGTGCCAGCAGGGCCAATAATGAAAAACTGTTTTTT; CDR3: CASRANNEKLFF
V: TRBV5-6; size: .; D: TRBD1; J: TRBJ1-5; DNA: TGTGCCAGCAGCTTGGAGGGCGACAGGGGACAGCCCCAGCATTTT; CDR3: CASSLEGDRGQPQHF
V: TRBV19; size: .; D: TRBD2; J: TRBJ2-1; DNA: TGTGCCAGTAGTATAGAAGCGGGGACTTACAATGAGCAGTTCTTC; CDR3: CASSIEAGTYNEQFF
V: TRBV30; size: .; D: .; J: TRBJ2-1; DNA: TGTGCCTGGGGGGCCCTGGGGGTCCATGAGCAGTTCTTC; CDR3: CAWGALGVHEQFF
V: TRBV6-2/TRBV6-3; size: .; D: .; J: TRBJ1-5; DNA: TGTGCCAGCAGCATCACAGGGCCCGAGCCCCAGCATTTT; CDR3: CASSITGPEPQHF
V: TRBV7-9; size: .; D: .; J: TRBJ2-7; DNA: TGTGCCAGCAGCTCCCGACAGAGCTCCTACGAGCAGTACTTC; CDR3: CASSSRQSSYEQYF
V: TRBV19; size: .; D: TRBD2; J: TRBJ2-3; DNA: TGTGCCAGTAGTATAACTAGCGGGAGGCTAGATACGCAGTATTTT; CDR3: CASSITSGRLDTQYF
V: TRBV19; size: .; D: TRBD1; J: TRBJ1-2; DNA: TGTGCCAGTAGTATGGGGACAGGGGGCCCCTATGGCTACACCTTC; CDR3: CASSMGTGGPYGYTF
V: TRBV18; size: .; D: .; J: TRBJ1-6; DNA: TGTGCCAGCTCACCAACAGGAGAGAATTCACCCCTCCACTTT; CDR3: CASSPTGENSPLHF
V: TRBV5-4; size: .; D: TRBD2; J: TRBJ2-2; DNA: TGTGCCAGCAGCTTGGATGGCGGGGGCACCGGGGAGCTGTTTTTT; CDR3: CASSLDGGGTGELFF
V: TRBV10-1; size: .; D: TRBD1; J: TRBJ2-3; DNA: TGCGCCAGCAGTGGACAGGGGGCGATGAGAGATACGCAGTATTTT; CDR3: CASSGQGAMRDTQYF
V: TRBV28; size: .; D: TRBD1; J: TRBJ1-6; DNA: TGTGCCAGCATCTCGGGACAGCAATATAATTCACCCCTCCACTTT; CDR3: CASISGQQYNSPLHF
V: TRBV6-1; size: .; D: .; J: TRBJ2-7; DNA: TGTGCCAGCAGTGACGGGCAGGGATGGGACCACGAGCAGTACTTC; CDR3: CASSDGQGWDHEQYF
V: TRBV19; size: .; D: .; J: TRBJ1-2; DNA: TGTGCCAGTAGTATTCCCTCGGGGGCTAACTATGGCTACACCTTC; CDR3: CASSIPSGANYGYTF
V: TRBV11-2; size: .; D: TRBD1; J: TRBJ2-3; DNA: TGTGCCAGCAGCTTCGGACAGGGGGCAGATACGCAGTATTTT; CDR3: CASSFGQGADTQYF
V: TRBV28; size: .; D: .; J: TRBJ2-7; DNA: TGTGCCAGCAGTCCCCCGGGGCTGCCCCAGACCTCCTACGAGCAGTACTTC; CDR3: CASSPPGLPQTSYEQYF
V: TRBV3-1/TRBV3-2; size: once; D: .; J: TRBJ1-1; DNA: TGTGCCAGCAGCCTTCAGGAGTTCACTGAAGCTTTCTTT; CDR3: CASSLQEFTEAFF
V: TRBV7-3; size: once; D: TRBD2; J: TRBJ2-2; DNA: TGTGCCAGCAGCCCCGGGACTAGTCGTACCGGGGAGCTGTTTTTT; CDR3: CASSPGTSRTGELFF
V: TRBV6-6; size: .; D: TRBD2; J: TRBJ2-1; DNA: TGTGCCAGCAGTCGGACTAGCGGGACGACCGACCACTACAATGAGCAGTTCTTC; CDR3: CASSRTSGTTDHYNEQFF
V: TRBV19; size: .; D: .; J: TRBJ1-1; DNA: TGTGCCAGTAGTACCGACGGGGCCTCTGAAGCTTTCTTT; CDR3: CASSTDGASEAFF
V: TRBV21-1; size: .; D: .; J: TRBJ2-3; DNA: TGTGCCAGCAGCAAATCCGATCACCGGGACTCGCCAGATACGCAGTATTTT; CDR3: CASSKSDHRDSPDTQYF
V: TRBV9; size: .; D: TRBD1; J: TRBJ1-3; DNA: TGTGCCAGCAGCGTAGAGGCAGGGGGCAAGTCTGGAAACACCATATATTTT; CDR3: CASSVEAGGKSGNTIYF
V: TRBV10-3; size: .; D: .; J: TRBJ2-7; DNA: TGTGCCATCAGTGAGGAGAGTTATTACGAGCAGTACTTC; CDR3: CAISEESYYEQYF
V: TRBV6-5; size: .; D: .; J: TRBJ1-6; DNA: TGTGCCAGCAGTTACTCGAAAAGGGACTCACCCCTCCACTTT; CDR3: CASSYSKRDSPLHF
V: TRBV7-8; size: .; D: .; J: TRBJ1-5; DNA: TGTGCCAGCAGCTTATACCGGAGCGATCAGCCCCAGCATTTT; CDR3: CASSLYRSDQPQHF
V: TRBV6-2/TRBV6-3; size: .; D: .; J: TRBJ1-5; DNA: TGTGCCAGCAGCGAACCTCCCAATCAGCCCCAGCATTTT; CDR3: CASSEPPNQPQHF
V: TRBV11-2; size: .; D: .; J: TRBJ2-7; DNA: TGTGCCAGCAGCTCTCCCCCAGGTACCTACGAGCAGTACTTC; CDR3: CASSSPPGTYEQYF
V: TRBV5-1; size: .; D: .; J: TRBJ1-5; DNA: TGCGCCAGCAAAAGTCACCCGAATAGCAATCAGCCCCAGCATTTT; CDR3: CASKSHPNSNQPQHF
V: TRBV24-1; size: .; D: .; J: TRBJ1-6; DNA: TGTGCCATCTCGGACGGGTTTGCTTTGTCACCCCTCCACTTT; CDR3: CAISDGFALSPLHF
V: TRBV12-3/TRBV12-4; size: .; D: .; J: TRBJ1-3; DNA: TGTGCCAGCAGTTTAACGTCTGGAAACACCATATATTTT; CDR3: CASSLTSGNTIYF
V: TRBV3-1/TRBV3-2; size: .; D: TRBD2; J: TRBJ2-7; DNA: TGTGCCAGCAGCCAAGAAGGGGTTGGGACTAGCGGATCCGAGCAGTACTTC; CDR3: CASSQEGVGTSGSEQYF
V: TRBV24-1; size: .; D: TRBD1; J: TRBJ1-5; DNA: TGTGCCACCAGTGAGACAGGGTTTCGCAATCAGCCCCAGCATTTT; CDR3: CATSETGFRNQPQHF
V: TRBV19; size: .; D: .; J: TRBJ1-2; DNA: TGTGCCAGTAGCCCGGACGACGCCTATGGCTACACCTTC; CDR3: CASSPDDAYGYTF
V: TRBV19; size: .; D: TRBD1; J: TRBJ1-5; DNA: TGTGCCAGCGAGGGACAGGGATATCAGCCCCAGCATTTT; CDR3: CASEGQGYQPQHF
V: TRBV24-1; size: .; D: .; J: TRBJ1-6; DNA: TGTGCCACCAGGGGGCGGGTCGATTCACCCCTCCACTTT; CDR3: CATRGRVDSPLHF
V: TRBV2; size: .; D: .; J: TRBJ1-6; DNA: TGTGCCAGCAGTGAAACAGGGAACTATAATTCACCCCTCCACTTT; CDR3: CASSETGNYNSPLHF
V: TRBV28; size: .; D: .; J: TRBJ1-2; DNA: TGTGCCAGCAGTTTTAGGACGGACTGGGTCTATGGCTACACCTTC; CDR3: CASSFRTDWVYGYTF
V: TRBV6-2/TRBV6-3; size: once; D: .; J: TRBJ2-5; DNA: TGTGCCAGCAGCTCCAGGGGCATTATACGAGAGACCCAGTACTTC; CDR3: CASSSRGIIRETQYF
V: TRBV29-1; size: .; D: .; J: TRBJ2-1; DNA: TGCAGCGTTGTGACAAGCGGAATATACAATGAGCAGTTCTTC; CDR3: CSVVTSGIYNEQFF
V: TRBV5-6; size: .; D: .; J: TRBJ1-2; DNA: TGTGCCAGCAGCTTCCGGGCTGGCTACACCTTC; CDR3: CASSFRAGYTF
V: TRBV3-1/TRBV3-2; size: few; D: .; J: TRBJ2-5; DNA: TGTGCCAGCAGGACAGGTCAAGAGACCCAGTACTTC; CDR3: CASRTGQETQYF
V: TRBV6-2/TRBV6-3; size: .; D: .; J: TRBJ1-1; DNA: TGTGCCAGCAGTTGGGTACCATCCGTAATGAACACTGAAGCTTTCTTT; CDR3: CASSWVPSVMNTEAFF
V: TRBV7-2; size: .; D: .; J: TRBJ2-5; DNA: TGTGCCAGCAGCTTAGTATGGCAGGGGATGGGAGAAGAGACCCAGTACTTC; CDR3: CASSLVWQGMGEETQYF
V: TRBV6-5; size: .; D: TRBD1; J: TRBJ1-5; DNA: TGTGCCAGCAGTTACTCAGGGGGCGTAGGTCAGCCCCAGCATTTT; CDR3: CASSYSGGVGQPQHF
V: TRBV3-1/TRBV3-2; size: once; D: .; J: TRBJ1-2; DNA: TGTGCCAGCAGCCAAAGGACCGGCGGCTACACCTTC; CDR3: CASSQRTGGYTF
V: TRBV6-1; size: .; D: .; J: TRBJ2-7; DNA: TGTGCCAGCAGTGAACTGGGGGGTGGGTACTTC; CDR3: CASSELGGGYF